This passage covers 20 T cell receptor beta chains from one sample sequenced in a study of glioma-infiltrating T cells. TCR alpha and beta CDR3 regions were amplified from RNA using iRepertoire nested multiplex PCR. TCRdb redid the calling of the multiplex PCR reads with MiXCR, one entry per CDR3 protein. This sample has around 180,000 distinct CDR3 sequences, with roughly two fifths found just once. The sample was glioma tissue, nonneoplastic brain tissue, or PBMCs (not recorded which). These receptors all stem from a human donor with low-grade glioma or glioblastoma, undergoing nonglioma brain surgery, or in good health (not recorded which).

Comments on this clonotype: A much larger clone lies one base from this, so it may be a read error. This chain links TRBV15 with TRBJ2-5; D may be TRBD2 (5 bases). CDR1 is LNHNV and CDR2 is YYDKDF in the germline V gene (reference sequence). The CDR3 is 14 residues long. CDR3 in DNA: TGTCCCACCAGCAGAGATCTATCGTTGGAGGTCCAGTACTTC. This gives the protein CPTSRDLSLEVQYF.

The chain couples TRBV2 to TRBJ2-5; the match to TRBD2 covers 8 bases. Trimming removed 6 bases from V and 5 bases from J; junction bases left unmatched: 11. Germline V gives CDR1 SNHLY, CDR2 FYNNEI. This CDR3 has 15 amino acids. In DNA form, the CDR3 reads TGTGCCAGCAGCATTCAAAGCGGGAGTCACGAGACCCAGTACTTC. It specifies CASSIQSGSHETQYF.

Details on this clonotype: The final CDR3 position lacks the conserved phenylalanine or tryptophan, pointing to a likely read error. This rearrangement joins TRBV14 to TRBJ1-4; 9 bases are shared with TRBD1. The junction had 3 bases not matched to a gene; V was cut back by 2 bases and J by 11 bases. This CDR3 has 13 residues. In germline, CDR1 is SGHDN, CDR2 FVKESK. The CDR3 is CASSQRQGGKLFS. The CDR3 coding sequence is TGTGCCAGCAGCCAAAGACAGGGGGGGAAACTGTTTTCT.

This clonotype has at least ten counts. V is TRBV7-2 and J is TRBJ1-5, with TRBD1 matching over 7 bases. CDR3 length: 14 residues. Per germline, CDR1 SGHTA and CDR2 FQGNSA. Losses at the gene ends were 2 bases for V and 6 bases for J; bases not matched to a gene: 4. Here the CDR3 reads CASSLTRDSQPQHF. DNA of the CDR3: TGTGCCAGCAGCTTAACTAGGGACAGTCAGCCCCAGCATTTT. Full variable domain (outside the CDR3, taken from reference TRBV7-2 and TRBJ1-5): GAGVSQSPSNKVTEKGKDVELRCDPISGHTALYWYRQSLGQGLEFLIYFQGNSAPDKSGLPSDRFSAERTGGSVSTLTIQRTQQEDSAVYLCASSLTRDSQPQHFGDGTRLSIL.

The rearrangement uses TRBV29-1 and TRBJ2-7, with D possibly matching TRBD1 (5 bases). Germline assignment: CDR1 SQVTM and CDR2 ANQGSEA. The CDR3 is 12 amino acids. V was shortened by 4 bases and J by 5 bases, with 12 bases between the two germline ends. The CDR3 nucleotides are TGCAGCGTTGTAGGGGCAAAGGACGAGCAGTACTTC. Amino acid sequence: CSVVGAKDEQYF.

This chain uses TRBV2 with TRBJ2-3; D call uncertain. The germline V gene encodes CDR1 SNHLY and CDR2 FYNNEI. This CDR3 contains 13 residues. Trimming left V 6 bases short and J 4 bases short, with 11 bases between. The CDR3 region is CASSPPPPDTQYF. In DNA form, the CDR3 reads TGTGCCAGCAGCCCTCCACCCCCAGATACGCAGTATTTT.

The CDR3 loop is CASSPAIGTPNNEQFF. In nucleotides, the CDR3 is TGTGCCAGCAGCCCGGCCATAGGGACTCCGAACAATGAGCAGTTCTTC. The V call is TRBV7-9, the J call TRBJ2-1; D possibly corresponds to TRBD2 (6 bases). The CDR3 has 16 amino acids. The germline V gene encodes CDR1 SEHNR and CDR2 FQNEAQ (reference sequence). Trimming took off 5 bases at V and 5 bases at J, with 19 bases between the two ends.

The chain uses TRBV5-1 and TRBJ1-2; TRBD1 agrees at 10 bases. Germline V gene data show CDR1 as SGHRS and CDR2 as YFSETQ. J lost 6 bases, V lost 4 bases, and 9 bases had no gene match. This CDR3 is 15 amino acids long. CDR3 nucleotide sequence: TGCGCCAGCAGCGACATTTACGGGACAGGGGATGGCTACACCTTC. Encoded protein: CASSDIYGTGDGYTF.

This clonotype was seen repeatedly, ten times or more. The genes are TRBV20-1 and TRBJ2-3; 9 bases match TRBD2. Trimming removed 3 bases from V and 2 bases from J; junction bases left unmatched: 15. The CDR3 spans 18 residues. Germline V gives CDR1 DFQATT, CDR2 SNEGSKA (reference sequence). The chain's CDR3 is CSASPLAGTRGPTDTQYF. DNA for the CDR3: TGCAGTGCTAGCCCTCTAGCGGGAACCAGGGGTCCCACAGATACGCAGTATTTT.

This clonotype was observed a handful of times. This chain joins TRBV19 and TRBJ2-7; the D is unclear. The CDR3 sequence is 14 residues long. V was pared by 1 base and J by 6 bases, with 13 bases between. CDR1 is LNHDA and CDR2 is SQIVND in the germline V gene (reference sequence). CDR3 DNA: TGTGCCAGTAGTATAGGGATCGGGCAGGCCGAGCAGTACTTC. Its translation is CASSIGIGQAEQYF.

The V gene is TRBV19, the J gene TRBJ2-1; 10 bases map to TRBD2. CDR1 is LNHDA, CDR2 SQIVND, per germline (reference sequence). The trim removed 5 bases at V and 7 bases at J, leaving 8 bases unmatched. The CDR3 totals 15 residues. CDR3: CASSLAGAFKNEQFF. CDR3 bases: TGTGCCAGTAGTCTAGCGGGAGCCTTTAAGAATGAGCAGTTCTTC.

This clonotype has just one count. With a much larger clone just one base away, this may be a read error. The CDR3 loop reads CASTMAQGKETQYF. As DNA, the CDR3 is TGTGCCAGCACGATGGCACAGGGTAAAGAGACCCAGTACTTC. This chain links TRBV6-2 or TRBV6-3 with TRBJ2-5, with D possibly matching TRBD1 (6 bases). The CDR3 sequence is 14 residues long. V was pared by 7 bases and J by 3 bases, with 15 bases between. Germline CDR1 MNHEY, CDR2 SVGEGT.

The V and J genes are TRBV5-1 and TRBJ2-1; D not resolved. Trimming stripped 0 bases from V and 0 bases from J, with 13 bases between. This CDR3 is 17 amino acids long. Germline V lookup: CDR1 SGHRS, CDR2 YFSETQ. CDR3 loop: CASSLDRRKSSYNEQFF. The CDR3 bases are TGCGCCAGCAGCTTGGATAGGCGGAAGAGCTCCTACAATGAGCAGTTCTTC. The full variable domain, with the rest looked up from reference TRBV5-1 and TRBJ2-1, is KAGVTQTPRYLIKTRGQQVTLSCSPISGHRSVSWYQQTPGQGLQFLFEYFSETQRNKGNFPGRFSGRQFSNSRSEMNVSTLELGDSALYLCASSLDRRKSSYNEQFFGPGTRLTVL.

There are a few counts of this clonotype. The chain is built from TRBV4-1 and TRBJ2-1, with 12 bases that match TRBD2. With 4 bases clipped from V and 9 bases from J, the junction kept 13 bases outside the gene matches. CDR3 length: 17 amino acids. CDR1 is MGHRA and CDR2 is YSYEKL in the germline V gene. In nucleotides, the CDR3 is TGCGCCAGCAGCCTTAGCGGACTAGCGGGAATCCCGGGTGAGCAGTTCTTC. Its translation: CASSLSGLAGIPGEQFF.

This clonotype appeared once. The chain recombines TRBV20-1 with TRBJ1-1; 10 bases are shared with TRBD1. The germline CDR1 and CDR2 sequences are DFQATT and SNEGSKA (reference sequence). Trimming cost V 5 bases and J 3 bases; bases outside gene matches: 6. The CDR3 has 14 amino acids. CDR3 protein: CSAGSGQGHTEAFF. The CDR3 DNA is TGCAGTGCTGGATCGGGACAGGGGCACACTGAAGCTTTCTTT.

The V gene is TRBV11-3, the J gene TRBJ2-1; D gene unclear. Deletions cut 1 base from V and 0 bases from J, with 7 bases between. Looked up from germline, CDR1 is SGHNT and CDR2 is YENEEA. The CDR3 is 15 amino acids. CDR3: CASSLATLSYNEQFF. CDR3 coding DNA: TGTGCCAGCAGCTTAGCGACACTCTCCTACAATGAGCAGTTCTTC. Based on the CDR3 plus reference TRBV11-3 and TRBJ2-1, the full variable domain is EAGVVQSPRYKIIEKKQPVAFWCNPISGHNTLYWYLQNLGQGPELLIRYENEEAVDDSQLPKDRFSAERLKGVDSTLKIQPAELGDSAVYLCASSLATLSYNEQFFGPGTRLTVL.

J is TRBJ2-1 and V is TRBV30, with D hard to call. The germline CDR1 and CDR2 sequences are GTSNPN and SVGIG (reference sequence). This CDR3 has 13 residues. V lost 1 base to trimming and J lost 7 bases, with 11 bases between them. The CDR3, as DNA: TGTGCCTGGAGTGGGGCTGGGCGAAATGAGCAGTTCTTC. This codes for CAWSGAGRNEQFF.

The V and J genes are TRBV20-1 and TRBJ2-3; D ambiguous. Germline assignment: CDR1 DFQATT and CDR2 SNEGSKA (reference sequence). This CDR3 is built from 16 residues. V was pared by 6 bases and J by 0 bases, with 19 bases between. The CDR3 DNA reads TGCAGTGCCTCAATTATTAGAGGTTCTAGCACAGATACGCAGTATTTT. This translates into CSASIIRGSSTDTQYF.

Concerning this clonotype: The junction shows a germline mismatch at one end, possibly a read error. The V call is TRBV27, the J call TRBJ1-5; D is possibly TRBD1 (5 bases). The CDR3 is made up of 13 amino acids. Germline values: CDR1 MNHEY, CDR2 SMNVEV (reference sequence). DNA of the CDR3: TGTGCCAGCAGTATCCGGGGGGATCATCCCCAGCATTTT. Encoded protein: CASSIRGDHPQHF.

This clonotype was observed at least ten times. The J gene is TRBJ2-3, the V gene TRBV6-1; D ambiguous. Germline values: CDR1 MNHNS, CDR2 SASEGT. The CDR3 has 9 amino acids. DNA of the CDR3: TGTACCTCAGGAGATACGCAGTATTTT. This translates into CTSGDTQYF.